The 3 T cell receptor beta chains below were found in one sample sequenced in a study of shared T cell receptors in the human thymus (dated by TCRdb to about 2021). Libraries were prepared through the immunoSEQ multiplex PCR assay. As stored in TCRdb, this immuneACCESS dataset retains in-frame rearrangements with V and J assigned. A fraction of the clones does not appear; measured against another copy, unresolved V genes explain less than half of the discrepancy, and the remainder lacks a known reason. In this sample the table shows roughly 660,000 clones, more than 75% of which occur a single time. Of the sample, over 0.008% falls within the top ten clones. The sample was also reused in another study, on human thymus T cells.

Sequences were obtained from thymocytes. The receptors stem from a boy younger than two with a congenital heart defect. Donor details come from another sample of the same person, matched by shared clones.

The rearrangement links TRBV25-1 to TRBJ2-7; TRBD1 matches at 7 bases. The V segment lost 8 bases and the J segment 1 base; nucleotides outside the gene matches: 5. This CDR3 comprises 13 residues. Germline V lookup: CDR1 MGHDK, CDR2 SYGVNS. CDR3 sequence: CASGTDTSYEQYF. The CDR3 nucleotides are TGTGCCAGCGGGACAGACACTTCCTACGAGCAGTACTTC.

This clone was seen once. CDR3: CASSSSPGLKNTEAFF. CDR3 DNA: TGTGCCAGCAGTTCCTCCCCGGGACTTAAGAACACTGAAGCTTTCTTT. This rearrangement joins TRBV27 to TRBJ1-1; possible D gene TRBD1, 5 bases. The CDR3 contains 16 residues. Per germline, CDR1 MNHEY and CDR2 SMNVEV (reference sequence). The V end was cut by 4 bases, the J end by 1 base, with 16 bases between.

The rearrangement uses TRBV5-5 and TRBJ1-2; maybe TRBD1 (5 bases). CDR3 length equals 12 residues. V was clipped by 4 bases and J by 13 bases, with 17 bases between them. The germline V gene has CDR1 SGHKS and CDR2 YYEKEE (reference sequence). The DNA of the CDR3 is TGTGCCAGCAGCCCGCGGGGGACGGCCTTCACCTTC. As protein: CASSPRGTAFTF.